This T cell receptor beta chain emerged from a study of blood T cell repertoires in COVID-19. Study at large: Samples came from the United States, Italy and Spain, spanning acute and convalescent COVID-19.

The authors' processing: Amplification with reference gene primers provided the estimates of nucleated cell counts. The table came from immunoSEQ multiplex PCR; TCRdb's copy has only in-frame clones and leaves some out. That table furnishes V, J and clone size, whereas the DNA furnished D and trimming. This table has 140,000 or so clones, 88% appearing once. Trimming at V came to 4 bases and at J to 4 bases, leaving 10 bases not matched to a gene. The CDR3 extends over 16 amino acids. Germline CDR1 is LGHDT and CDR2 is YNNKEL (reference sequence). This receptor was taken from a human donor with COVID-19, enrolled during active disease. The donor label of this sample is uncertain. V gene TRBV3-1 (or the pseudogene TRBV3-2) combines with J gene TRBJ2-1; 7 bases map to TRBD1. Source material: peripheral blood. CDR3 nucleotide sequence: TGTGCCAGCAGCCCTCGGCTCGGGACAGAATACAATGAGCAGTTCTTC. It codes for CASSPRLGTEYNEQFF.